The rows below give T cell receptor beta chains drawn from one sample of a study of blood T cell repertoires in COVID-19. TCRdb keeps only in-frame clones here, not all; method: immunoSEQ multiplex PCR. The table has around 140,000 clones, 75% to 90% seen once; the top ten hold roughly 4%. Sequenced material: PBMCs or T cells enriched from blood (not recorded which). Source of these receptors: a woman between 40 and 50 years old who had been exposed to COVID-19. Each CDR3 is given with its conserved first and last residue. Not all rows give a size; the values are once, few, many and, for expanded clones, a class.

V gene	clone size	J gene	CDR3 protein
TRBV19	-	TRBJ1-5	CASSPVQSLNQPQHF
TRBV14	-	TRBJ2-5	CASSLQGVQETQYF
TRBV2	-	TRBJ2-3	CASSVTGAADTQYF
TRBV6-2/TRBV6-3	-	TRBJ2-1	CASSRNSYNEQFF
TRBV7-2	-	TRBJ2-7	CASSSRDSPYEQYF
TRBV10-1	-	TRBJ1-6	CASSEDRGGYSPLHF
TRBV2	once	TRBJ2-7	CASRMGQVGTYEQYF
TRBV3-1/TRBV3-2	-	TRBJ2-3	CASSPSGGPRDTQYF
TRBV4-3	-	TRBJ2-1	CASSQGVAGPGEQFF
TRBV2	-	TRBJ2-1	CAYKPSGGNEQFF
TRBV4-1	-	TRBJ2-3	CASSQGGGIGLAGFLDTQYF
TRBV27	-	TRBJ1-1	CASSQGSSNTEAFF
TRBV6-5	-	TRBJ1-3	CASSYGGISGNTIYF
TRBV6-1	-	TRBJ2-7	CASSEGGQGEEQYF
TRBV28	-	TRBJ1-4	CAAATTGRGEKLFF
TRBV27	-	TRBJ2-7	CASSLALDRGRGEQYF
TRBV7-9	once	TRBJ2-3	CASSFYSTDTQYF
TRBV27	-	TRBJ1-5	CASSPGLINQPQHF
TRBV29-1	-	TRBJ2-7	CSVSKREDSYEQYF
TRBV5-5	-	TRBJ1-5	CASSSVADRTSGPQHF
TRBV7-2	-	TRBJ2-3	CASSLVAGGKDTQYF
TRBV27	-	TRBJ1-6	CASSPRAGNSPLHF
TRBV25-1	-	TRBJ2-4	CASSEGQVLAKNIQYF
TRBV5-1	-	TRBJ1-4	CASSSHPGQGNEKLFF
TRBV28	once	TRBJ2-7	CASSLSLQGANEQYF
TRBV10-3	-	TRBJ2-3	CAISDRDRATDTQYF
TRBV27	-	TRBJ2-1	CASSADGSWTNEQFF
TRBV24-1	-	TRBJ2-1	CATRTSGRVRNEQFF